The 20 T cell receptor beta chains below come from one sample, sequenced in a study of cytomegalovirus exposure and HLA in healthy donors. This PCR relied on a set of 60 Vbeta primers and 13 Jbeta primers. Method: immunoSEQ multiplex PCR; TCRdb's copy keeps in-frame clones and lacks some. The data contain fewer than 150,000 clones, 70% to 80% of them singletons. Sequences were obtained from PBMCs. The origin of the receptors is a man younger than 35 in good health and CMV-seronegative.

In nucleotides, the CDR3 is TGTGCCTGGACTGTCAGCGGGAGATCCTCCTACGAGCAGTACTTC. As protein: CAWTVSGRSSYEQYF. The chain has TRBV30 and TRBJ2-7; TRBD2 agrees at 8 bases. CDR3 length: 15 amino acids. V trimming: 4 bases; J trimming: 0 bases; junction bases outside the gene matches: 8. Germline V lookup: CDR1 GTSNPN, CDR2 SVGIG (reference sequence). Filled out from reference TRBV30 and TRBJ2-7, the complete variable domain reads SQTIHQWPATLVQPVGSPLSLECTVEGTSNPNLYWYRQAAGRGLQLLFYSVGIGQISSEVPQNLSASRPQDRQFILSSKKLLLSDSGFYLCAWTVSGRSSYEQYFGPGTRLTVT.

The V and J genes are TRBV6-4 and TRBJ2-1, with 11 bases aligning to TRBD2. This CDR3 has 14 amino acids. Germline V gene lookup returns CDR1 MRHNA and CDR2 SNTAGT. The V and J ends lost 6 bases and 12 bases, in that order; junction bases with no gene match: 10. The CDR3 is CASSRLAGRQRQFF. The CDR3 DNA reads as TGTGCCAGCAGCCGACTAGCGGGGAGGCAGAGGCAGTTCTTC.

The V and J genes are TRBV2 and TRBJ1-3, with a weak D call TRBD1 (6 bases). V was shortened by 5 bases and J by 11 bases, with 34 bases between the two germline ends. The germline CDR1 and CDR2 sequences are SNHLY and FYNNEI. The CDR3 is 19 amino acids. Here the CDR3 DNA reads TGTGCCAGCAGTTCCCCGATCTTAAAAGGGGGAGGGCTAGGGGAAGCCATATATTTT. Translated, it gives CASSSPILKGGGLGEAIYF.

This clone was detected a few times. This chain uses TRBV6-5 with TRBJ2-1, with 7 bases aligning to TRBD2. V was pared by 7 bases and J by 6 bases, with 12 bases of the junction left unmatched. Germline V gene sequence: CDR1 MNHEY, CDR2 SVGAGI. The CDR3 totals 15 residues. Written as DNA, the CDR3 is TGTGCCAGCATCCCTCGGGGGGTGGAGGGCAATGAGCAGTTCTTC. This gives the protein CASIPRGVEGNEQFF.

The chain uses TRBV27 and TRBJ2-2; no reliable D call. CDR1 and CDR2 from the germline V gene are MNHEY and SMNVEV (reference sequence). This CDR3 has 14 amino acids. V lost 6 bases and J 2 bases, leaving 10 bases between the germline ends. CDR3 sequence (DNA): TGTGCCAGCAGCTACAACAGCAACACCGGGGAGCTGTTTTTT. Encoded protein: CASSYNSNTGELFF.

The chain employs TRBV7-6 and TRBJ2-7; 8 positions match TRBD2. The CDR3 is 17 residues long. CDR1 and CDR2 from the germline V gene are SGHVS and FNYEAQ. Losses at the gene ends were 1 base for V and 0 bases for J; bases not matched to a gene: 8. CDR3 loop: CASSLVRTAGASYEQYF. In nucleotides, the CDR3 is TGTGCCAGCAGCTTAGTTAGAACAGCGGGGGCCTCCTACGAGCAGTACTTC.

This clone was seen a few times. The V and J genes are TRBV4-2 and TRBJ1-1, with TRBD1 matching 8 bases. Looked up from germline, CDR1 is LGHNA and CDR2 is YNFKEQ. The CDR3 contains 16 residues. The V gene end was trimmed by 4 bases and the J gene end by 1 base; junction bases not matched to a gene: 8. Here the CDR3 DNA reads TGTGCCAGCAGCCCACGCAGGGGGCAGGGGAACACTGAAGCTTTCTTT. This codes for CASSPRRGQGNTEAFF.

The V and J genes are TRBV30 and TRBJ2-3; D may be TRBD1 (6 bases). This CDR3 contains 15 residues. Per germline, CDR1 GTSNPN and CDR2 SVGIG (reference sequence). Trimming pared 3 bases from V and 2 bases from J, leaving 15 bases between. The CDR3 loop reads CAWRTQGFITDTQYF. In nucleotides, the CDR3 is TGTGCCTGGAGAACACAGGGATTCATCACAGATACGCAGTATTTT.

The chain carries TRBV7-9 and TRBJ2-3; 9 bases match TRBD1. The V gene's germline CDR1 is SEHNR and CDR2 FQNEAQ (reference sequence). This CDR3 has 14 residues. The V and J ends lost 5 bases and 4 bases, in that order; junction bases with no gene match: 4. The CDR3: CASSQQGASDTQYF. The DNA of the CDR3 is TGTGCCAGCAGCCAACAGGGGGCTTCAGATACGCAGTATTTT. Complete variable domain (other parts from reference TRBV7-9 and TRBJ2-3): DTGVSQNPRHKITKRGQNVTFRCDPISEHNRLYWYRQTLGQGPEFLTYFQNEAQLEKSRLLSDRFSAERPKGSFSTLEIQRTEQGDSAMYLCASSQQGASDTQYFGPGTRLTVL.

This clone was detected a few times. This sequence joins TRBV11-1 and TRBJ2-7; D unclear. Trimming pared 1 base from V and 3 bases from J, leaving 4 bases between. Germline loops: CDR1 SGHAT, CDR2 FQDESV (reference sequence). The CDR3 sequence is 12 residues long. The CDR3 here is CASSLVSYEQYF. CDR3 in DNA: TGTGCCAGCAGCTTAGTCAGCTACGAGCAGTACTTC.

This clone was recorded a few times. Written as DNA, the CDR3 is TGTGCCAGCAGCCGGACAGGGGTGTCCTACAATGAGCAGTTCTTC. This codes for CASSRTGVSYNEQFF. The V gene is TRBV11-2, the J gene TRBJ2-1, with TRBD1 identical over 9 bases. There are 15 residues in the CDR3. V was pared by 5 bases and J by 1 base, with 3 bases of the junction left unmatched. Germline V gene lookup returns CDR1 SGHAT and CDR2 FQNNGV.

The rearrangement uses TRBV2 and TRBJ1-3; 8 bases agree with TRBD1. The junction had 8 bases not matched to a gene; V was cut back by 6 bases and J by 7 bases. CDR1 and CDR2 (germline): SNHLY, FYNNEI. This CDR3 is built from 14 residues. Here the CDR3 DNA reads TGTGCCAGCAGCCGCGAGACAGGGGAGAACACCATATATTTT. Its protein is CASSRETGENTIYF.

Only one count was recorded for this clone. V usage is TRBV10-1 and J usage is TRBJ2-1; D gene ambiguous. V dropped 3 bases and J dropped 0 bases, with 15 bases sitting between them. Germline-derived CDR1 and CDR2 are WNHNN and SYGVQD (reference sequence). CDR3 size: 17 residues. Here the CDR3 DNA reads TGCGCCAGCAGTGATCGAGGCCTTACCAGCTCCTACAATGAGCAGTTCTTC. This encodes CASSDRGLTSSYNEQFF.

The rearrangement uses TRBV28 and TRBJ2-7; 8 nucleotides agree with TRBD1. From germline, CDR1 is MDHEN and CDR2 SYDVKM. J gave up 9 bases and V 5 bases, and 21 bases lay outside the gene matches. The CDR3 loop spans 17 amino acids. The CDR3 DNA is TGTGCCAGCAGTCATACGGGAGCGGGCAGGGGGCGCTTTGGGCAGTACTTC. Translating it yields CASSHTGAGRGRFGQYF.

This clone showed up just once. Other DNA sequences from this sample encode an identical CDR3 as well. The chain carries TRBV7-2 and TRBJ2-7, with D possibly matching TRBD2 (5 bases). V lost 5 bases to trimming and J lost 4 bases, with 18 bases between them. CDR1 SGHTA and CDR2 FQGNSA come from the germline V gene. There are 15 residues in the CDR3. Written as DNA, the CDR3 is TGTGCCAGCAGCCCTAGCTATAGCGTGTCTTACGAGCAGTACTTC. Its protein product is CASSPSYSVSYEQYF. The full variable domain, completed using reference TRBV7-2 and TRBJ2-7, is GAGVSQSPSNKVTEKGKDVELRCDPISGHTALYWYRQSLGQGLEFLIYFQGNSAPDKSGLPSDRFSAERTGGSVSTLTIQRTQQEDSAVYLCASSPSYSVSYEQYFGPGTRLTVT.

The chain combines TRBV18 with TRBJ2-5; D perhaps matches TRBD1 (5 bases). The closer fit of TRBJ2-7 to the DNA end suggests the J call may be wrong. CDR1 KGHSH and CDR2 LQKENI come from the germline V gene. There are 15 residues in the CDR3. The CDR3 DNA sequence: TGTGCCAGCTCACCACCGGGGCCTTCCTCCTACGAGCAGTACTTC. This translates into CASSPPGPSSYEQYF.

The V gene is TRBV19, the J gene TRBJ2-3, with 7 bases matching TRBD2. Germline assignment: CDR1 LNHDA and CDR2 SQIVND (reference sequence). The CDR3 is 18 amino acids. Trimming cost V 0 bases and J 2 bases; bases outside gene matches: 11. The CDR3 loop reads CASSIDRSSSGYTDTQYF. The CDR3 region has the DNA TGTGCCAGTAGTATAGATCGTTCATCTAGCGGATACACAGATACGCAGTATTTT.

This sequence joins TRBV27 and TRBJ2-7; 9 nucleotides agree with TRBD2. Looked up from germline, CDR1 is MNHEY and CDR2 is SMNVEV (reference sequence). The CDR3 loop spans 14 amino acids. Trimming cost V 2 bases and J 7 bases; bases outside gene matches: 6. The DNA of the CDR3 is TGTGCCAGCAGTTTAGGTTTGCTAGCGGGAGAGCAGTACTTC. This encodes CASSLGLLAGEQYF.

The J gene is TRBJ1-2, the V gene TRBV18; 7 bases fit TRBD1. The V gene end was trimmed by 2 bases and the J gene end by 4 bases; junction bases not matched to a gene: 4. The CDR3 length is 14 residues. Germline lookup yields CDR1 KGHSH and CDR2 LQKENI. The CDR3 region is CASSPSGQTYGYTF. CDR3 nucleotides: TGTGCCAGCTCACCATCGGGACAGACCTATGGCTACACCTTC.

The chain recombines TRBV30 with TRBJ2-5; D is ambiguous. V lost 5 bases to trimming and J lost 0 bases, with 10 bases between them. The CDR3 length is 13 residues. The V gene's germline CDR1 is GTSNPN and CDR2 SVGIG (reference sequence). CDR3 coding DNA: TGTGCCTGGTCCGACGGGTACCAAGAGACCCAGTACTTC. It is translated as CAWSDGYQETQYF.